The rows below give T cell receptor beta chains drawn from one sample of a study of T cell responses to AZD1222 COVID-19 vaccine. Libraries were prepared by immunoSEQ multiplex PCR; TCRdb keeps only in-frame clonotypes and omits some of them. This table holds under 300,000 clones, over 90% found once. Specimen: peripheral blood, collected on day 0 of AZD1222 vaccination. The receptors originated from an adult in good health. The CDR3 runs from the conserved cysteine through the conserved F or W. The D gene is left open where the match is weak. The size of a clone is reported for some rows only, either as once, few or many, or as a class for expanded clones.

j_call d_call v_call clone_size cdr3_aa cdr3_nt
TRBJ1-4 - TRBV2 - CATTSWTAATNEKLFF TGTGCCACCACTAGTTGGACAGCCGCAACTAATGAAAAACTGTTTTTT
TRBJ2-5 - TRBV2 - CASTGTSRGTQYF TGTGCCAGCACAGGGACTTCACGAGGGACCCAGTACTTC
TRBJ2-2 - TRBV5-1 once CASSLTGPGELFF TGCGCCAGCAGCTTAACAGGGCCCGGGGAGCTGTTTTTT
TRBJ1-2 TRBD1 TRBV7-9 - CASSTRTGTGYTF TGTGCCAGCAGCACGCGGACAGGGACTGGCTACACCTTC
TRBJ2-3 - TRBV5-8 - CASSHGVARTDTQYF TGTGCCAGCAGCCACGGAGTAGCTAGGACAGATACGCAGTATTTT
TRBJ2-3 TRBD2 TRBV2 - CASSNLRSSGGRDTQYF TGTGCCAGCAGCAACCTTAGGAGTAGCGGGGGTAGGGATACGCAGTATTTT
TRBJ2-3 - TRBV20-1 - CSARQDTQYF TGCAGTGCTAGACAGGATACGCAGTATTTT
TRBJ2-1 - TRBV28 - CASSLVENEQFF TGTGCCAGCAGTTTAGTCGAGAATGAGCAGTTCTTC
TRBJ1-1 TRBD1 TRBV9 - CASSVGGGDRVNTEAFF TGTGCCAGCAGCGTAGGGGGAGGGGACAGGGTGAACACTGAAGCTTTCTTT
TRBJ2-1 - TRBV4-3 - CASSQDRGRIGSNEQFF TGCGCCAGCAGCCAAGATAGGGGGAGGATCGGGTCAAACGAGCAGTTCTTC
TRBJ1-5 - TRBV24-1 - CATSDPSRNQPQHF TGTGCCACCAGTGACCCTAGCCGAAATCAGCCCCAGCATTTT
TRBJ1-2 - TRBV19 - CASYSGRGLGYGYTF TGTGCCAGTTACTCAGGGCGGGGTCTTGGCTATGGCTACACCTTC
TRBJ1-5 - TRBV30 - CAWSGRNQPQHF TGTGCCTGGAGTGGGCGCAATCAGCCCCAGCATTTT
TRBJ1-1 TRBD1 TRBV14 - CASSQVGQGTVNTEAFF TGTGCCAGCAGCCAAGTGGGACAGGGAACCGTGAACACTGAAGCTTTCTTT
TRBJ2-7 TRBD1 TRBV28 - CASRTGSQISYEQYF TGTGCCAGCAGGACAGGGTCCCAAATCTCCTACGAGCAGTACTTC
TRBJ2-7 TRBD1 TRBV5-1 - CASSDRGGPYEQYF TGCGCCAGCTCAGACAGGGGTGGTCCCTACGAGCAGTACTTC
TRBJ2-1 - TRBV13 - CASSLGGANEQFF TGTGCCAGCAGCTTAGGGGGGGCCAATGAGCAGTTCTTC
TRBJ2-1 - TRBV28 - CASRSSGGLGFGEQFF TGTGCCAGCAGGTCGTCCGGGGGGCTGGGGTTCGGTGAGCAGTTCTTC
TRBJ1-3 - TRBV6-6 - CASRNDGGTGNTIYF TGTGCCAGCAGGAACGACGGAGGGACCGGAAACACCATATATTTT
TRBJ1-2 - TRBV12-3/TRBV12-4 - CASSPGGAYGYTF TGTGCCAGCAGCCCGGGGGGGGCGTATGGCTACACCTTC
TRBJ1-4 - TRBV30 - CAWSKPQATTNEKLFF TGTGCCTGGAGTAAACCCCAGGCCACAACTAATGAAAAACTGTTTTTT
TRBJ1-3 - TRBV19 once CASSIGRATGNTIYF TGTGCCAGTAGTATCGGAAGGGCCACTGGAAACACCATATATTTT
TRBJ1-4 - TRBV4-2 once CASSRSPLTATNEKLFF TGTGCCAGCAGCCGCTCGCCCCTTACGGCAACTAATGAAAAACTGTTTTTT
TRBJ2-5 - TRBV10-2 - CASSESLGRGRETQYF TGCGCCAGCAGTGAGTCCCTCGGGAGGGGGCGAGAGACCCAGTACTTC
TRBJ1-5 - TRBV15 - CATSSLNPRTFYSNQPQHF TGTGCCACCAGCAGCCTAAACCCCAGGACCTTCTATAGCAATCAGCCCCAGCATTTT
TRBJ1-4 TRBD1 TRBV7-9 - CASRQGYEKLFF TGTGCCAGCAGACAGGGGTATGAAAAACTGTTTTTT
TRBJ1-2 - TRBV7-9 - CASSSGEYGYTF TGTGCCAGCAGCTCAGGGGAGTATGGCTACACCTTC
TRBJ2-7 TRBD1 TRBV19 - CASSIGQASSYEQYF TGTGCCAGTAGTATTGGACAGGCGAGCTCCTACGAGCAGTACTTC
TRBJ2-1 - TRBV19 - CASSIIHGNNEQFF TGTGCCAGTAGTATAATCCACGGCAACAATGAGCAGTTCTTC
TRBJ2-1 - TRBV6-4 - CASSEVVQNDLTPYNEQFF TGTGCCAGCAGTGAAGTGGTTCAGAACGACCTTACCCCCTACAATGAGCAGTTCTTC
TRBJ1-5 - TRBV4-1 - CASSQELRGGQPQHF TGCGCCAGCAGCCAAGAGCTCCGGGGTGGCCAGCCCCAGCATTTT
TRBJ2-1 - TRBV4-1 - CASSQVFEDDEQFF TGCGCCAGCAGCCAAGTATTCGAGGACGATGAGCAGTTCTTC
TRBJ2-1 - TRBV4-2 - CASSQFRGYEQFF TGTGCCAGCAGCCAGTTCCGGGGGTATGAGCAGTTCTTC
TRBJ1-1 - TRBV4-2 - CASSPSSGGETVKAFF TGTGCCAGCAGCCCCTCCTCCGGGGGCGAAACTGTGAAAGCTTTCTTT
TRBJ2-1 - TRBV3-1/TRBV3-2 - CASSPVDVNNEQFF TGTGCCAGCAGCCCAGTCGACGTAAACAATGAGCAGTTCTTC
TRBJ1-1 - TRBV25-1 - CASSLGGAKAEAFF TGTGCCAGCAGCTTGGGGGGGGCGAAGGCTGAAGCTTTCTTT
TRBJ1-4 TRBD1 TRBV2 - CASIQGAANEKLFF TGTGCCAGCATCCAGGGGGCAGCTAATGAAAAACTGTTTTTT
TRBJ2-5 - TRBV5-5 - CASSLAPGRGQETQYF TGTGCCAGCAGCTTGGCTCCCGGAAGAGGGCAAGAGACCCAGTACTTC
TRBJ2-3 - TRBV7-3 - CASSLKGIRTDTQYF TGTGCCAGCAGCTTAAAGGGCATAAGGACAGATACGCAGTATTTT
TRBJ1-1 TRBD1 TRBV9 - CASSVGRGPNTEAFF TGTGCCAGCAGCGTAGGAAGGGGGCCGAACACTGAAGCTTTCTTT
TRBJ1-5 TRBD1 TRBV28 - CASSPLTGGSKRPQHF TGTGCCAGCAGTCCTTTGACAGGGGGATCAAAAAGGCCCCAGCATTTT
TRBJ2-3 TRBD2 TRBV13 - CASSKGLDTDTQYF TGTGCCAGCAGCAAGGGACTAGACACAGATACGCAGTATTTT
TRBJ1-4 - TRBV6-1 - CASSEDGWRGSTTNEKLFF TGTGCCAGCAGTGAAGATGGTTGGAGGGGCTCGACTACTAATGAAAAACTGTTTTTT
TRBJ1-5 - TRBV7-2 - CASSRDNQPQHF TGTGCCAGCAGCAGGGACAATCAGCCCCAGCATTTT
TRBJ1-2 - TRBV5-4 - CASSLERTYGYTF TGTGCCAGCAGCTTGGAACGGACCTATGGCTACACCTTC
TRBJ2-1 TRBD1 TRBV28 - CASSLLQGVGEQFF TGTGCCAGCAGCCTGCTACAGGGGGTGGGTGAGCAGTTCTTC
TRBJ1-1 TRBD1 TRBV28 - CASKTGTGNTEAFF TGTGCCAGCAAGACAGGGACCGGTAACACTGAAGCTTTCTTT
TRBJ1-1 TRBD1 TRBV4-2 - CASGSGGTVNTEAFF TGTGCCAGCGGGAGCGGCGGGACAGTGAACACTGAAGCTTTCTTT
TRBJ1-3 - TRBV5-1 - CASSPLAGIGNTIYF TGCGCCAGCAGCCCTCTAGCGGGGATAGGAAACACCATATATTTT
TRBJ1-6 - TRBV2 - CASSSHLGGNSPLHF TGTGCCAGCAGTTCCCATCTAGGTGGCAATTCACCCCTCCACTTT
TRBJ2-7 - TRBV7-6 - CASSSAPGFTGEQYF TGTGCCAGCAGCTCCGCGCCGGGGTTTACGGGCGAGCAGTACTTC
TRBJ1-3 - TRBV6-6 few CATLLSGPGNTIYF TGTGCCACCTTATTATCGGGGCCCGGAAACACCATATATTTT
TRBJ1-3 - TRBV2 - CASSEKDSYTIYF TGTGCCAGCAGTGAGAAGGATTCATACACCATATATTTT
TRBJ2-7 - TRBV7-9 - CASSPGSYEQYF TGTGCCAGCAGCCCGGGGTCCTACGAGCAGTACTTC
TRBJ1-1 TRBD1 TRBV6-5 - CASREGARSWAFF TGTGCCAGCAGGGAGGGGGCGAGGAGCTGGGCTTTCTTT
TRBJ2-7 - TRBV15 - CATTDTEPYEQYF TGTGCCACCACCGACACAGAGCCTTACGAGCAGTACTTC
TRBJ1-1 - TRBV27 - CASSFGFTGTEAFF TGTGCCAGCAGCTTCGGATTCACCGGGACAGAAGCTTTCTTT
TRBJ2-5 TRBD2 TRBV5-5 - CASSLSTSGGRETQYF TGTGCCAGCAGCTTGTCGACTAGCGGGGGGCGGGAGACCCAGTACTTC